Below, one T cell receptor (beta chain) is given with its context. These data are taken from a study of long-term antiretroviral therapy in people with HIV. The United States was where all participants with HIV were treated. V dropped 2 bases and J dropped 1; count of bases not matched to a gene: 4. The CDR3 contains 16 residues. Germline-derived CDR1 and CDR2 are LNHNV and YYDKDF (reference sequence). It was version v3.0 of the immunoSEQ assay that was run at survey level. Libraries were prepared by immunoSEQ multiplex PCR; TCRdb keeps only in-frame clonotypes and omits some of them. The table has about 11,000 clones, about 80% seen once.

This chain connects TRBV15 to TRBJ2-2, with 7 bases identical to TRBD1. The clonotype comes from a man aged 30 to 45 with HIV. This material consisted of unsorted PBMCs, taken at the start of antiretroviral therapy, before treatment. CDR3 protein: CATSRTGTENTGELFF. The CDR3 nucleotides are TGTGCCACCAGCAGAACCGGGACAGAGAACACCGGGGAGCTGTTTTTT. The entire variable domain, with the rest obtained from reference TRBV15 and TRBJ2-2, is as follows: DAMVIQNPRYQVTQFGKPVTLSCSQTLNHNVMYWYQQKSSQAPKLLFHYYDKDFNNEADTPDNFQSRRPNTSFCFLDIRSPGLGDTAMYLCATSRTGTENTGELFFGEGSRLTVL.